Listed below are T cell receptor beta chains from one sample, sequenced in a study of cytomegalovirus exposure and HLA in healthy donors. The protocol was immunoSEQ multiplex PCR, while the TCRdb copy is restricted to in-frame clones and leaves out a portion. The repertoire holds around 130,000 clones, with approximately 86% as singletons. Source material: PBMCs. All receptors derive from a boy between 10 and 17 years old in good health and CMV-seronegative. Both conserved end residues are part of each CDR3. The D gene is left open where the match is weak. Only part of the rows carry a size: once, few, many, or a class if the clone is expanded.

v_gene: TRBV5-6
j_gene: TRBJ2-1
abundance: NA
d_gene: NA
CDR3aa: CASRFQGSSNEQFF
CDR3nt: TGTGCCAGCAGATTTCAGGGTAGTTCCAATGAGCAGTTCTTC

v_gene: TRBV27
j_gene: TRBJ1-5
abundance: NA
d_gene: NA
CDR3aa: CASSFDSSNQPQHF
CDR3nt: TGTGCCAGCAGTTTCGACAGTAGCAATCAGCCCCAGCATTTT

v_gene: TRBV19
j_gene: TRBJ1-4
abundance: NA
d_gene: TRBD1
CDR3aa: CASSPRQGKRTNEKLFF
CDR3nt: TGTGCCAGTAGTCCCCGACAGGGAAAGCGCACTAATGAAAAACTGTTTTTT

v_gene: TRBV11-2
j_gene: TRBJ2-7
abundance: NA
d_gene: NA
CDR3aa: CASSLGLVFHEQYF
CDR3nt: TGTGCCAGCAGCTTAGGGCTAGTATTCCACGAGCAGTACTTC

v_gene: TRBV29-1
j_gene: TRBJ1-2
abundance: NA
d_gene: NA
CDR3aa: CSVVGLRASGGYPF
CDR3nt: TGCAGCGTTGTGGGGCTCAGGGCTTCGGGTGGCTACCCCTTC

v_gene: TRBV7-9
j_gene: TRBJ1-6
abundance: NA
d_gene: TRBD1
CDR3aa: CASSWTGGNSPLHF
CDR3nt: TGTGCCAGCAGCTGGACAGGGGGAAATTCACCCCTCCACTTT

v_gene: TRBV13
j_gene: TRBJ2-7
abundance: NA
d_gene: NA
CDR3aa: CASSLGAASSYEQYF
CDR3nt: TGTGCCAGCAGCTTAGGAGCGGCTAGCTCCTACGAGCAGTACTTC

v_gene: TRBV29-1
j_gene: TRBJ2-7
abundance: NA
d_gene: TRBD1
CDR3aa: CSTRQGSYEQYF
CDR3nt: TGCAGCACAAGACAGGGGTCCTACGAGCAGTACTTC

v_gene: TRBV6-6
j_gene: TRBJ1-2
abundance: NA
d_gene: NA
CDR3aa: CASRNQGTNYGYTF
CDR3nt: TGTGCCAGCAGAAACCAGGGTACCAACTATGGCTACACCTTC

v_gene: TRBV27
j_gene: TRBJ2-2
abundance: NA
d_gene: NA
CDR3aa: CASSATRSTGELFF
CDR3nt: TGTGCCAGCAGTGCCACTAGGTCTACCGGGGAGCTGTTTTTT

v_gene: TRBV6-6
j_gene: TRBJ2-5
abundance: NA
d_gene: NA
CDR3aa: CASKMWGSGETQYF
CDR3nt: TGTGCCAGCAAGATGTGGGGCTCGGGAGAGACCCAGTACTTC

v_gene: TRBV25-1
j_gene: TRBJ1-1
abundance: NA
d_gene: NA
CDR3aa: CASSESLGRGRGTEAFF
CDR3nt: TGTGCCAGCAGTGAATCTTTAGGGAGAGGAAGAGGCACTGAAGCTTTCTTT

v_gene: TRBV29-1
j_gene: TRBJ2-1
abundance: few
d_gene: TRBD2
CDR3aa: CSVPWGTSGSSTYNEQFF
CDR3nt: TGCAGCGTTCCCTGGGGGACTAGCGGGAGTAGCACCTACAATGAGCAGTTCTTC

v_gene: TRBV6-1
j_gene: TRBJ1-6
abundance: NA
d_gene: NA
CDR3aa: CASSEWGTAARDSPLHF
CDR3nt: TGTGCCAGCAGTGAGTGGGGCACAGCCGCCAGGGATTCACCCCTCCACTTT

v_gene: TRBV5-1
j_gene: TRBJ2-1
abundance: once
d_gene: NA
CDR3aa: CASSETVNNEQFF
CDR3nt: TGCGCCAGCAGTGAGACAGTGAACAATGAGCAGTTCTTC

v_gene: TRBV15
j_gene: TRBJ2-2
abundance: NA
d_gene: TRBD1
CDR3aa: CATGQGGLNTGELFF
CDR3nt: TGTGCCACCGGACAGGGGGGTTTGAACACCGGGGAGCTGTTTTTT

v_gene: TRBV4-3
j_gene: TRBJ2-7
abundance: NA
d_gene: NA
CDR3aa: CASSQDLGGYEQYF
CDR3nt: TGCGCCAGCAGCCAAGATCTGGGGGGTTACGAGCAGTACTTC

v_gene: TRBV4-3
j_gene: TRBJ1-2
abundance: NA
d_gene: NA
CDR3aa: CASSQGLGGPYYGYTF
CDR3nt: TGCGCCAGCAGCCAAGGTCTGGGGGGGCCCTACTATGGCTACACCTTC

v_gene: TRBV5-1
j_gene: TRBJ2-3
abundance: NA
d_gene: NA
CDR3aa: CASSLDPGADTQYF
CDR3nt: TGCGCCAGCAGCTTGGACCCAGGGGCAGATACGCAGTATTTT

v_gene: TRBV7-9
j_gene: TRBJ1-5
abundance: NA
d_gene: TRBD1
CDR3aa: CASSRGPGQGNQPQHF
CDR3nt: TGTGCCAGCAGCCGGGGGCCGGGACAGGGGAATCAGCCCCAGCATTTT

v_gene: TRBV18
j_gene: TRBJ1-1
abundance: NA
d_gene: TRBD1
CDR3aa: CASSSTGAYTEAFF
CDR3nt: TGTGCCAGCTCATCGACAGGGGCGTACACTGAAGCTTTCTTT

v_gene: TRBV5-1
j_gene: TRBJ2-3
abundance: NA
d_gene: TRBD2
CDR3aa: CASSLGTTTGDTQYF
CDR3nt: TGCGCCAGCAGCTTAGGGACTACTACAGGAGATACGCAGTATTTT

v_gene: TRBV5-4
j_gene: TRBJ2-5
abundance: NA
d_gene: NA
CDR3aa: CASSSPGYQETQYF
CDR3nt: TGTGCCAGCAGCTCTCCGGGGTACCAAGAGACCCAGTACTTC

v_gene: TRBV10-3
j_gene: TRBJ1-2
abundance: NA
d_gene: TRBD1
CDR3aa: CAISGPGTGGMRGYTF
CDR3nt: TGTGCCATCAGTGGTCCCGGGACAGGGGGCATGCGTGGCTACACCTTC

v_gene: TRBV19
j_gene: TRBJ1-5
abundance: NA
d_gene: NA
CDR3aa: CASSPARRSELKPQHF
CDR3nt: TGTGCCAGTAGTCCCGCCCGGAGGTCCGAACTGAAGCCCCAGCATTTT

v_gene: TRBV4-2
j_gene: TRBJ2-7
abundance: NA
d_gene: NA
CDR3aa: CASSQDLRVSYEQYF
CDR3nt: TGTGCCAGCAGCCAAGATCTTCGGGTTTCCTACGAGCAGTACTTC

v_gene: TRBV9
j_gene: TRBJ2-3
abundance: few
d_gene: NA
CDR3aa: CASSVNVQGDTQYF
CDR3nt: TGTGCCAGCAGCGTAAACGTTCAGGGAGATACGCAGTATTTT

v_gene: TRBV12-5
j_gene: TRBJ2-1
abundance: NA
d_gene: NA
CDR3aa: CASGRPRGRGFDEQFF
CDR3nt: TGTGCTAGTGGTCGCCCCAGAGGGAGGGGGTTCGATGAGCAGTTCTTC

v_gene: TRBV7-9
j_gene: TRBJ1-1
abundance: NA
d_gene: TRBD1
CDR3aa: CAGGTVLEAFF
CDR3nt: TGTGCCGGGGGGACAGTCCTTGAAGCTTTCTTT

v_gene: TRBV5-1
j_gene: TRBJ1-3
abundance: NA
d_gene: NA
CDR3aa: CASSLDRAGDTIYF
CDR3nt: TGCGCCAGCAGCTTGGACAGGGCGGGAGACACCATATATTTT

v_gene: TRBV29-1
j_gene: TRBJ1-1
abundance: NA
d_gene: NA
CDR3aa: CSVLGQIHTEDFF
CDR3nt: TGCAGCGTCCTAGGACAGATTCACACTGAAGATTTCTTT

v_gene: TRBV7-9
j_gene: TRBJ1-1
abundance: NA
d_gene: TRBD1
CDR3aa: CASSLVRSRGPGNTEAFF
CDR3nt: TGTGCCAGCAGCTTAGTTCGGTCAAGGGGGCCAGGGAACACTGAAGCTTTCTTT

v_gene: TRBV6-5
j_gene: TRBJ2-5
abundance: NA
d_gene: TRBD1
CDR3aa: CASSNPDRGQETQYF
CDR3nt: TGTGCCAGCAGTAATCCGGACAGGGGGCAAGAGACCCAGTACTTC

v_gene: TRBV10-2
j_gene: TRBJ1-3
abundance: NA
d_gene: TRBD1
CDR3aa: CASSNRGLGNTIYF
CDR3nt: TGCGCCAGCAGTAACAGGGGGCTTGGAAACACCATATATTTT

v_gene: TRBV5-4
j_gene: TRBJ1-4
abundance: NA
d_gene: TRBD1
CDR3aa: CASSSVRGQGYEKLFF
CDR3nt: TGTGCCAGCAGCTCAGTGCGGGGACAGGGGTACGAAAAACTGTTTTTT

v_gene: TRBV29-1
j_gene: TRBJ1-1
abundance: NA
d_gene: NA
CDR3aa: CSAGVAGIRTEAFF
CDR3nt: TGCAGCGCGGGGGTAGCAGGGATTAGGACTGAAGCTTTCTTT

v_gene: TRBV7-9
j_gene: TRBJ2-5
abundance: NA
d_gene: TRBD2
CDR3aa: CASSLISGLKSETQYF
CDR3nt: TGTGCCAGCAGCTTAATTTCGGGACTAAAGTCTGAGACCCAGTACTTC

v_gene: TRBV5-1
j_gene: TRBJ2-7
abundance: NA
d_gene: NA
CDR3aa: CASSVTRYEQYF
CDR3nt: TGCGCCAGCAGCGTTACTCGTTACGAGCAGTACTTC

v_gene: TRBV5-1
j_gene: TRBJ2-7
abundance: few
d_gene: TRBD1
CDR3aa: CASSLGQLYEQYF
CDR3nt: TGCGCCAGCAGCCTGGGACAGCTCTACGAGCAGTACTTC

v_gene: TRBV7-9
j_gene: TRBJ2-5
abundance: NA
d_gene: TRBD1
CDR3aa: CASSPGTGDSQYF
CDR3nt: TGTGCCAGCAGCCCCGGGACAGGGGATTCCCAGTACTTC

v_gene: TRBV9
j_gene: TRBJ1-2
abundance: NA
d_gene: NA
CDR3aa: CASSTEGFHYGYTF
CDR3nt: TGTGCCAGCAGCACAGAAGGATTCCACTATGGCTACACCTTC

v_gene: TRBV6-1
j_gene: TRBJ2-2
abundance: NA
d_gene: NA
CDR3aa: CASSELRGGELFF
CDR3nt: TGTGCCAGCAGTGAACTCCGGGGCGGGGAGCTGTTTTTT

v_gene: TRBV7-9
j_gene: TRBJ1-1
abundance: once
d_gene: NA
CDR3aa: CASQSQGLVSMNTEAFF
CDR3nt: TGTGCCAGCCAGTCCCAGGGCTTGGTATCCATGAACACTGAAGCTTTCTTT

v_gene: TRBV2
j_gene: TRBJ2-2
abundance: NA
d_gene: TRBD1
CDR3aa: CASKSDRGRTGELFF
CDR3nt: TGTGCCAGCAAATCGGACAGGGGGAGAACCGGGGAGCTGTTTTTT

v_gene: TRBV2
j_gene: TRBJ2-3
abundance: NA
d_gene: NA
CDR3aa: CASSDIGADTQYF
CDR3nt: TGTGCCAGCAGTGATATAGGGGCAGATACGCAGTATTTT

v_gene: TRBV7-9
j_gene: TRBJ1-1
abundance: few
d_gene: TRBD1
CDR3aa: CASRTGGFMAEAFF
CDR3nt: TGTGCCAGCAGGACAGGGGGGTTCATGGCTGAAGCTTTCTTT

v_gene: TRBV6-1
j_gene: TRBJ1-5
abundance: few
d_gene: NA
CDR3aa: CASTEGGIISPQHF
CDR3nt: TGTGCCAGCACCGAGGGAGGCATTATCAGTCCCCAGCATTTT

v_gene: TRBV5-6
j_gene: TRBJ2-7
abundance: once
d_gene: NA
CDR3aa: CASSLLRTEQYF
CDR3nt: TGTGCCAGCAGCTTATTAAGGACTGAGCAGTACTTC

v_gene: TRBV2
j_gene: TRBJ1-1
abundance: NA
d_gene: TRBD1
CDR3aa: CASSEGRGQGALLAFF
CDR3nt: TGTGCCAGCAGTGAAGGGAGGGGGCAGGGGGCTCTTTTAGCTTTCTTT

v_gene: TRBV6-5
j_gene: TRBJ2-3
abundance: NA
d_gene: NA
CDR3aa: CASSSTITPTDTQYF
CDR3nt: TGTGCCAGCAGTTCCACGATAACTCCCACAGATACGCAGTATTTT

v_gene: TRBV30
j_gene: TRBJ2-7
abundance: NA
d_gene: NA
CDR3aa: CAWSDPIVEEQSYEQYF
CDR3nt: TGTGCCTGGAGCGATCCCATAGTGGAGGAGCAGTCCTACGAGCAGTACTTC

v_gene: TRBV7-9
j_gene: TRBJ2-3
abundance: NA
d_gene: NA
CDR3aa: CASSLETLNTQYF
CDR3nt: TGTGCCAGCAGCTTAGAGACACTCAATACGCAGTATTTT

v_gene: TRBV15
j_gene: TRBJ1-5
abundance: NA
d_gene: NA
CDR3aa: CATSSFINGDSNQPQHF
CDR3nt: TGTGCCACCAGCAGTTTCATAAACGGGGATAGCAATCAGCCCCAGCATTTT

v_gene: TRBV6-1
j_gene: TRBJ2-7
abundance: NA
d_gene: TRBD1
CDR3aa: CASNPGTGRWEQYF
CDR3nt: TGTGCCAGCAACCCCGGGACAGGGCGTTGGGAGCAGTACTTC

v_gene: TRBV30
j_gene: TRBJ1-4
abundance: NA
d_gene: NA
CDR3aa: CAWKEGGEKLFF
CDR3nt: TGTGCCTGGAAGGAGGGGGGGGAAAAACTGTTTTTT

v_gene: TRBV6-5
j_gene: TRBJ1-2
abundance: NA
d_gene: NA
CDR3aa: CASRYTSGYGYTF
CDR3nt: TGTGCCAGCAGGTATACCTCAGGTTATGGCTACACCTTC

v_gene: TRBV2
j_gene: TRBJ2-5
abundance: NA
d_gene: TRBD2
CDR3aa: CASSPSGGETQYF
CDR3nt: TGTGCCAGCAGTCCCTCGGGGGGGGAGACCCAGTACTTC